Listed below are T cell receptor beta chains from one sample, sequenced in a study of OX40 agonist ivuxolimab in advanced cancers. Clones were sequenced by immunoSEQ multiplex PCR, and TCRdb holds only the in-frame ones, with some missing. Among some 64,000 clones listed, approximately 81% were seen once. The sequencing used CD4+ or CD8+ T cells sorted from blood, collected in a trial of the OX40 agonist ivuxolimab. The receptors here all came from an adult with an advanced solid tumor such as melanoma, head and neck, liver or kidney cancer. The CDR3 runs from the conserved cysteine through the conserved F or W. The D gene is left open where the match is weak.

CDR3aa	d_gene	v_gene	j_gene
CAISYRPADNEQFF	.	TRBV10-3	TRBJ2-1
CASSERGQGNVYF	TRBD1	TRBV6-1	TRBJ2-3
CASRAGGSSYNEQFF	TRBD2	TRBV28	TRBJ2-1
CASSIQPQGTQPQHF	.	TRBV19	TRBJ1-5
CASSSRTSGTYEQYF	TRBD2	TRBV5-4	TRBJ2-7
CASSPPDKETQYF	.	TRBV5-5	TRBJ2-5
CASSSLTRASPLHF	.	TRBV2	TRBJ1-6
CASSVGTGGETQYF	TRBD1	TRBV10-2	TRBJ2-5
CASSLLPRSQDTQYF	.	TRBV6-1	TRBJ2-3
CASIRQGANRELFF	TRBD1	TRBV6-1	TRBJ2-2